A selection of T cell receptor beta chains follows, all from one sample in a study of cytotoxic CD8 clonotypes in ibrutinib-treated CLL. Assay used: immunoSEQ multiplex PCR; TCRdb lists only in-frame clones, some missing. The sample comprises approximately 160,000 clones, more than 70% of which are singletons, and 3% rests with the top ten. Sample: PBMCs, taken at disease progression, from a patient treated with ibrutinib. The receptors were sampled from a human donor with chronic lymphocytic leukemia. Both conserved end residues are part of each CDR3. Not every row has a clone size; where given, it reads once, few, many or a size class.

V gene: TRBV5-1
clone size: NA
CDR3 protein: CASRGQSNTGELFF

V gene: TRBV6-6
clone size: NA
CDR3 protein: CASSSDRGGYTF

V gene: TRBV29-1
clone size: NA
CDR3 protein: CSVVPGDNYGYTF

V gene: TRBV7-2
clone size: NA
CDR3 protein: CASSLDKSEQYF

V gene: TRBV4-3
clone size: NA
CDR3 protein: CASSQAGGGRGPVAGNTIYF

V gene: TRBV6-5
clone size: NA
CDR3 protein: CASSPIAGGPVEQYF

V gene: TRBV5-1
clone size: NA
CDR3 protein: CASSFAATSTDTQYF

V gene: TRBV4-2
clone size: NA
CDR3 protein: CASRGGALAGNTIYF

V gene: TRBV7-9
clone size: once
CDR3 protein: CASSLVGQGRYNEQFF

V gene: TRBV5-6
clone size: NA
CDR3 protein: CASSTALGLLEQFF

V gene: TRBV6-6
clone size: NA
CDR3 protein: CASTLAGRGYEQYF

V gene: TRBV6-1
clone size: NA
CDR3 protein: CASSEKGAVDGNTIYF

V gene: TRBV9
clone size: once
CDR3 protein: CASSVEGEMNTEAFF

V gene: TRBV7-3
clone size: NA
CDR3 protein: CASSSHLVVGGYNEQFF

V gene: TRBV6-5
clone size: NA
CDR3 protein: CASSYSRTGGEWFF

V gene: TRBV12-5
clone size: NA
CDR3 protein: CASGQQDQPQHF

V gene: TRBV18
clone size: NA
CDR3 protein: CASSRTGSPSYEQYF

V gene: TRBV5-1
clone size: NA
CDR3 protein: CASSRTSGGDEQFF

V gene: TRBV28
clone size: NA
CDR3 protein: CASSRPRGRDTPDTQYF

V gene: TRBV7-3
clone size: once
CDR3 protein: CASSLGQGAGNEQFF

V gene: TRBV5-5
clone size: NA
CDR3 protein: CASSLRPGLLVTGELFF

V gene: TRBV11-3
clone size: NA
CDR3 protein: CASSSRDRGSYEQYF

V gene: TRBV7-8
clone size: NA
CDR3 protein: CASSLAPSGRTDTQYF

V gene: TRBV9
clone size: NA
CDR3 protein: CASSVDPRVDTQYF

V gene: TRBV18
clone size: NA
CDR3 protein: CASSPLEAGVVTGELFF

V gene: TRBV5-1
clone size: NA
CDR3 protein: CASSLVGFGNTIYF

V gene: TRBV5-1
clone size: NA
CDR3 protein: CASSLEGQIYQPQHF

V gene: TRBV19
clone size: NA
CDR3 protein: CASMFQTGLYSGNTIYF

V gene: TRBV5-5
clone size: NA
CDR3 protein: CASSPLLGRNNQPQHF

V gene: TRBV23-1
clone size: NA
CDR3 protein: CASSHGGTEAFF

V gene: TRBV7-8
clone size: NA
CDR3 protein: CASSLGQGYDEQFF

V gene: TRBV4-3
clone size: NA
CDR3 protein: CASSRLTQGSDTQYF

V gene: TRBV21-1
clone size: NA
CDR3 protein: CASSTPTGGRADTQYF

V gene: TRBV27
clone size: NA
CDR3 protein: CASSFSVLSRTYEQYF

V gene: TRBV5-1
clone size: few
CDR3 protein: CASSLASSETQYF

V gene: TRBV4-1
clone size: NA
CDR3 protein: CASSQGGDSFYEQYF

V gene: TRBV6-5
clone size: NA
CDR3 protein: CASRRTGATNEKLFF